This entry describes one TCR beta chain. What it binds is not known. V shed 0 bases and J shed 2 bases, with 10 bases lying between them. The V gene's germline CDR1 is SGHNT and CDR2 YYREEE (reference sequence). The CDR3 totals 15 residues. Sequencing was performed with immunoSEQ multiplex PCR; in TCRdb, only in-frame clones are kept and a portion is missing. The data contain 9,000 to 10,000 clones, about 78% of them singletons. The record originates from a study of tumor-infiltrating lymphocytes in localized non-small cell lung cancer. Broader study findings: Different pieces of the same tissue went to different assays, confounding technical variation with intratumor heterogeneity.

The sequencing input was lung tumor tissue. This clonotype was obtained from a human donor with non-small cell lung cancer. This chain links TRBV5-4 with TRBJ2-3, with unresolved D. CDR3 sequence reads: CASSLDIDFTDTQYF. Here the CDR3 DNA reads TGTGCCAGCAGCTTGGACATAGATTTCACAGATACGCAGTATTTT.